The sequence of this T cell receptor (beta chain) was determined in a study of CD8 T cells in Susac syndrome (dated by TCRdb to the late 2010s). Notes on the research overall: Whether CD8+ T cell activation and differentiation in Susac syndrome was antigen driven was tested using repertoire sequencing. Clonality of the CD8+ T cell repertoire was compared between around 13 healthy donors, about 14 Susac syndrome patients and roughly 15 multiple sclerosis patients. The paper as a whole reports these results and caveats: The number of individuals in the TCR sequencing and HLA analysis was acknowledged as relatively small.

Peripheral blood CD8+ and CD4+ T cells from healthy donors, Susac syndrome patients and multiple sclerosis patients were profiled by high-throughput TCR beta sequencing. Healthy donors were age- and sex-matched controls. Bulk CD8+ and CD4+ T cells were purified by magnetic negative isolation, whereas CD8+ TEMRA cells were enriched by FACS. Blood was collected in EDTA tubes and processed within 24 hours, with PBMCs isolated through density gradient centrifugation. PBMCs destined for TCR sequencing were cryopreserved in liquid nitrogen and later thawed in a 37 °C water bath. Purity of sorted or isolated CD4+, CD8+ and CD8+ TEMRA cells was at least 90%. RNA was extracted with the RNeasy kit and roughly 0.45 to 1 ug was reverse transcribed using random hexamers. The immunoSEQ multiplex PCR assay, covering 54 Vbeta and 13 Jbeta segments, was used to amplify TCR beta CDR3 regions. PCR amplification bias was corrected by using a synthetic template baseline for primer optimization and computational correction. Under the source paper's analysis protocol: Reads were annotated to V, D and J genes per IMGT and analyzed with immunoSEQ Analyzer, keeping only productive sequences. Clonality was computed as one minus Shannon entropy normalized by log2 of the number of productive unique sequences. Public and private clones were assessed among the 100 most prevalent clones of each patient and control. Clones were defined as Susac-specific when absent from the healthy and MS cohorts, from about a thousand published viral clones and from other ImmuneACCESS disease sequences. Using fastp at Q25 and MiXCR, TCRdb reprocessed the public reads and kept productive beta chains. Under each unique CDR3 protein, matching rows form one entry showing the most common genes and DNA. The authors' filters were not applied to this entry. Recorded for this sample are tens of thousands of distinct CDR3 sequences; roughly 92% of them occurred a single time. The ten largest clones add up to 0.15% to 0.2% of the sample.

The CDR3 covers 16 residues, taking in both the cysteine and the phenylalanine. Only the CDR3 portion is preserved as DNA: 48 bases, with reading frame beginning at the first base. Germline trimming amounts to 0 bases on V and 0 bases on J, with 5 as the count of junction bases outside the gene matches. Sequences SGDLS (CDR1) and YYNGEE (CDR2) are obtained from the germline V gene. Comments on this clonotype: Its antigen is still unknown. Base quality data are lacking; no much larger clone is found one base away.

The chain links TRBV9 with TRBJ1-1; TRBD1 agrees with 7 junctional bases. The source material was CD8+ T cells from PBMCs. The receptor comes from a human donor in good health. For the CDR3, the sequence is CASSVAYRGMNTEAFF. The sequenced DNA: TGTGCCAGCAGCGTAGCTTACAGGGGTATGAACACTGAAGCTTTCTTT.